Below, 30 T cell receptor beta chains from the same sample are listed, as sequenced in a study of memory CD4+ T cells and cytomegalovirus serostatus. Sequenced by immunoSEQ multiplex PCR; TCRdb stores in-frame clones only, minus some. The data show under 80,000 clones, 60% to 80% seen once. The sort gate was single viable CD3+CD4+CD8-CD45RO+ cells for memory CD4+ T cells. Material: memory CD4+ T cells from blood. The source is an adult in good health and CMV-seropositive.

The chain employs TRBV7-2 and TRBJ2-1; D is possibly TRBD2 (6 bases). Trimming left V 2 bases short and J 7 bases short, with 12 bases between. This CDR3 is 14 amino acids long. Germline assignment: CDR1 SGHTA and CDR2 FQGNSA. CDR3: CASSLSGVTNEQFF. The CDR3 coding sequence is TGTGCCAGCAGCTTATCGGGGGTAACGAATGAGCAGTTCTTC.

V gene TRBV29-1 combines with J gene TRBJ1-2; TRBD1 agrees at 9 bases. V lost 1 base and J lost 4; bases outside the gene matches: 4. There are 14 residues in the CDR3. Germline CDR1 SQVTM, CDR2 ANQGSEA. The CDR3 loop is CSVEVGQGVYGYTF. DNA of the CDR3: TGCAGCGTTGAAGTGGGACAGGGAGTCTATGGCTACACCTTC.

This clone occurred a few times. The chain couples TRBV18 to TRBJ1-2; unclear D gene. The germline V gene encodes CDR1 KGHSH and CDR2 LQKENI. The germline V and J ends were trimmed by 2 bases and 5 bases, with 6 bases remaining between them. The CDR3 length is 12 residues. The CDR3 DNA follows: TGTGCCAGCTCACCAACGGATTATGGCTACACCTTC. This codes for CASSPTDYGYTF.

Only one count was recorded for this clone. V and J are TRBV10-1 and TRBJ1-6; no reliable D call. V lost 3 bases to trimming and J lost 14 bases, with 14 bases between them. The V gene's germline CDR1 is WNHNN and CDR2 SYGVQD (reference sequence). The CDR3 is 13 amino acids. This CDR3 reads CASSDPLRGTLHF. The CDR3 coding sequence is TGCGCCAGCAGTGATCCCCTTAGAGGTACCCTCCACTTT.

This chain connects TRBV6-5 to TRBJ2-1; 13 bases match TRBD2. The CDR3 contains 15 residues. J gave up 4 bases and V 6 bases, and 3 bases lay outside the gene matches. The germline V gene has CDR1 MNHEY and CDR2 SVGAGI. The CDR3 bases are TGTGCCAGCAGGGGACTAGCGGGGCCTTACAATGAGCAGTTCTTC. Residues: CASRGLAGPYNEQFF.

This chain uses TRBV6-6 with TRBJ1-5, with TRBD1 matching over 7 bases. The CDR3 has 13 amino acids. V trimming: 6 bases; J trimming: 5 bases; junction bases outside the gene matches: 4. Looked up from germline, CDR1 is MNHNY and CDR2 is SVGAGI (reference sequence). CDR3 protein: CASRGQSDQPQHF. CDR3 nucleotides: TGTGCCAGCAGGGGACAGAGCGATCAGCCCCAGCATTTT.

The table lists this clone with a few counts. The V and J genes are TRBV4-1 and TRBJ1-2; D is perhaps TRBD1 (6 bases). Germline CDR1 is MGHRA and CDR2 is YSYEKL. V lost 2 bases, J lost 7 bases, and 14 bases lay in between. This CDR3 spans 14 amino acids. The CDR3 DNA follows: TGCGCCAGCAGCCAACCTGGACAGAGGGGTGGCTACACCTTC. This sequence encodes CASSQPGQRGGYTF.

This sequence joins TRBV19 and TRBJ1-2; TRBD1 might be the D (6 bases). CDR1 and CDR2 from the germline V gene are LNHDA and SQIVND (reference sequence). With 5 bases removed from V and 3 bases from J, the gap between germline ends came to 16 bases. CDR3 length equals 15 residues. The CDR3 spells CASSAPLRGDYGYTF. The CDR3 bases are TGTGCCAGTAGTGCCCCGCTAAGGGGGGACTATGGCTACACCTTC.

This sequence joins TRBV19 and TRBJ2-3; the D gene is possibly TRBD1 (6 bases). Per germline, CDR1 LNHDA and CDR2 SQIVND (reference sequence). Trimming took 1 base from V and 4 from J, leaving 12 bases between them. CDR3 length: 15 residues. CDR3 coding DNA: TGTGCCAGTAGTATAGGAGGCAGGGGCGCAGATACGCAGTATTTT. This codes for CASSIGGRGADTQYF.

The chain has TRBV28 and TRBJ2-1; 7 bases line up with TRBD2. V lost 6 bases, J lost 4 bases, and 6 bases stayed unmatched. The length of the CDR3 is 14 residues. From germline, CDR1 is MDHEN and CDR2 SYDVKM. CDR3 DNA: TGTGCCAGCAGAACAAGCGGGGTTTACAATGAGCAGTTCTTC. This gives the protein CASRTSGVYNEQFF.

The chain links TRBV4-3 to TRBJ2-1; D gene uncertain. This CDR3 is built from 16 residues. CDR1 LGHNA and CDR2 YSLEER come from the germline V gene. V was pared by 2 bases and J by 1 base, with 12 bases between. Here the CDR3 reads CASSQISRGSYNEQFF. The CDR3 DNA reads as TGCGCCAGCAGCCAAATTTCTAGAGGATCCTACAATGAGCAGTTCTTC.

The rearrangement joins TRBV5-6 to TRBJ1-5, with D uncertain. V lost 0 bases and J lost 5, with 21 bases in between. Germline V lookup: CDR1 SGHDT, CDR2 YYEEEE. The CDR3 length is 18 residues. The CDR3 DNA follows: TGTGCCAGCAGCTTGGGCCCTAGGGTGGGAAGAGGCGATCAGCCCCAGCATTTT. Translation gives CASSLGPRVGRGDQPQHF.

This clone was picked up many times. The chain recombines TRBV7-9 with TRBJ1-5; D perhaps matches TRBD1 (6 bases). This CDR3 is built from 15 residues. Germline V gives CDR1 SEHNR, CDR2 FQNEAQ (reference sequence). The V gene lost 4 bases and the J gene lost 7 bases, with 17 bases spanning the gap. The CDR3 DNA follows: TGTGCCAGCAGCTCGAACAGGGCGGGTGGGCAGCCCCAGCATTTT. Amino acid sequence: CASSSNRAGGQPQHF.

The rearrangement links TRBV28 to TRBJ1-2; D call uncertain. CDR1 and CDR2 from the germline V gene are MDHEN and SYDVKM. This CDR3 is built from 12 residues. V was pared by 3 bases and J by 5 bases, with 7 bases between. CDR3: CASSFVAYGYTF. The CDR3 DNA sequence: TGTGCCAGCAGTTTTGTGGCTTATGGCTACACCTTC.

The chain carries TRBV10-3 and TRBJ1-2; D gene unclear. CDR3 length: 14 residues. CDR1 is ENHRY, CDR2 SYGVKD, per germline. Trimming stripped 10 bases from V and 8 bases from J, with 23 bases between. In DNA form, the CDR3 reads TGTGCCAGCAGCCCTACCTGGGATAGGTTCGGCTACACCTTC. This translates into CASSPTWDRFGYTF.

This clone has a single count. The chain uses TRBV25-1 and TRBJ2-7, with 7 bases that match TRBD2. The CDR3 covers 14 residues. V was clipped by 3 bases and J by 6 bases; unmatched bases: 8. Germline values: CDR1 MGHDK, CDR2 SYGVNS. The CDR3 loop is CASSDWDYPCEQYF. Here the CDR3 DNA reads TGTGCCAGCAGTGACTGGGACTACCCCTGCGAGCAGTACTTC.

The rearrangement uses TRBV5-5 and TRBJ1-2; 9 bases map to TRBD1. The CDR3 consists of 14 residues. Germline-derived CDR1 and CDR2 are SGHKS and YYEKEE (reference sequence). With V trimmed by 3 bases and J by 1 base, 1 base remained unmatched. The CDR3 protein is CASSWDRDNYGYTF. In nucleotides, the CDR3 is TGTGCCAGCAGCTGGGACAGGGATAACTATGGCTACACCTTC.

The chain is built from TRBV19 and TRBJ2-5, with unresolved D. Germline lookup yields CDR1 LNHDA and CDR2 SQIVND (reference sequence). The CDR3 spans 12 residues. Trimming stripped 7 bases from V and 0 bases from J, with 6 bases between. CDR3 DNA: TGTGCCAGTAAGGGCTACCAAGAGACCCAGTACTTC. Translating gives CASKGYQETQYF.

V usage is TRBV5-8 and J usage is TRBJ1-4, with a possible D match to TRBD1 (6 bases). Per germline, CDR1 SGHTS and CDR2 YDEGEE. The CDR3 sequence is 15 residues long. V lost 1 base, J lost 8 bases, and 15 bases lay in between. CDR3 amino acids: CASSLLLGGGEKLFF. CDR3 DNA sequence: TGTGCCAGCAGCTTGCTATTAGGAGGGGGAGAAAAACTGTTTTTT.

The CDR3 loop reads CASSLAGGLYNEQFF. DNA for the CDR3: TGTGCCAGCTCACTAGCGGGGGGCCTCTACAATGAGCAGTTCTTC. V gene TRBV18 combines with J gene TRBJ2-1, with TRBD2 matching 10 bases. V shed 4 bases, J shed 3 bases, and the junction held 3 bases outside the gene matches. Germline V CDR1 and CDR2: KGHSH, LQKENI. The CDR3 spans 15 residues.

The rearrangement uses TRBV30 and TRBJ1-3; no clear D gene. V was pared by 2 bases and J by 0 bases, with 8 bases between. CDR3 size: 14 residues. The germline V gene encodes CDR1 GTSNPN and CDR2 SVGIG (reference sequence). This CDR3 reads CAWSPGFSGNTIYF. In DNA form, the CDR3 reads TGTGCCTGGAGTCCAGGATTCTCTGGAAACACCATATATTTT. Filled out from reference TRBV30 and TRBJ1-3, the complete variable domain reads SQTIHQWPATLVQPVGSPLSLECTVEGTSNPNLYWYRQAAGRGLQLLFYSVGIGQISSEVPQNLSASRPQDRQFILSSKKLLLSDSGFYLCAWSPGFSGNTIYFGEGSWLTVV.

This clone has just a few counts. The rearrangement joins TRBV5-6 to TRBJ1-2; D gene uncertain. The CDR3 loop spans 14 amino acids. CDR1 is SGHDT, CDR2 YYEEEE, per germline. Trimming stripped 2 bases from V and 4 bases from J, with 12 bases between. As DNA, the CDR3 is TGTGCCAGCAGCTTTCCCGGGCCACCCTATGGCTACACCTTC. Its protein is CASSFPGPPYGYTF.

As regards this clone: Within the sample, other DNA sequences also encode this same CDR3. This rearrangement joins TRBV19 to TRBJ2-5, with 7 bases fitting TRBD1. The germline V gene has CDR1 LNHDA and CDR2 SQIVND (reference sequence). This CDR3 contains 13 residues. The J segment lost 0 bases and the V segment lost 6 bases, leaving 1 base of the junction unmatched. The CDR3 coding sequence is TGTGCCAGTAGAGGGACAGACCAAGAGACCCAGTACTTC. Protein: CASRGTDQETQYF.

This chain connects TRBV5-1 to TRBJ1-4, with D perhaps TRBD1 (6 bases). This CDR3 comprises 12 residues. Trimming pared 3 bases from V and 8 bases from J, leaving 8 bases between. Germline V lookup: CDR1 SGHRS, CDR2 YFSETQ. For the CDR3, the DNA is TGCGCCAGCAGCTATCAGGGGGAAAAACTGTTTTTT. Protein sequence: CASSYQGEKLFF.

The J gene is TRBJ1-4, the V gene TRBV6-5; D is possibly TRBD1 (5 bases). Germline V gene data show CDR1 as MNHEY and CDR2 as SVGAGI. This CDR3 is built from 14 residues. The DNA of the CDR3 is TGTGCTATCAAGCAGGGCACGGGGATAGGGAAACTGTTTTTT. It encodes CAIKQGTGIGKLFF.

The chain is built from TRBV5-1 and TRBJ2-5; TRBD2 might be the D (5 bases). CDR3 length: 13 amino acids. Germline loops: CDR1 SGHRS, CDR2 YFSETQ. With 0 bases removed from V and 6 bases from J, the gap between germline ends came to 9 bases. The CDR3 nucleotides are TGCGCCAGCAGCTTGGAGGGAGTGAAGACCCAGTACTTC. Translation: CASSLEGVKTQYF.

The gene calls are TRBV7-2 and TRBJ1-4; D is possibly TRBD1 (5 bases). CDR3 size: 14 residues. V was pared by 7 bases and J by 8 bases, with 17 bases between. CDR1 is SGHTA, CDR2 FQGNSA, per germline. DNA for the CDR3: TGTGCCAGCACCAAGGCGGGTAGGGGAGAAAAACTGTTTTTT. Its protein is CASTKAGRGEKLFF.

To note about this clone: One end of the junction fails to match germline, which may point to a read error. The DNA of the CDR3 is TGTGCTAGCAGCTTACGAGAGGGCGGGACAGGGTCCTACGAGCAGTACTTC. It encodes CASSLREGGTGSYEQYF. V gene TRBV7-7 combines with J gene TRBJ2-7; 9 nucleotides agree with TRBD1. This CDR3 has 17 amino acids. Germline V CDR1 and CDR2: SSHAT, FNYEAQ (reference sequence).

In nucleotides, the CDR3 is TGCGCCAGCAGCCAAGATGACGCCCTCGGTTCAGCTTTCTTT. Protein: CASSQDDALGSAFF. The chain has TRBV4-3 and TRBJ1-1; no firm D call. Trimming cost V 0 bases and J 10 bases, with 15 bases left between them. The CDR3 is 14 amino acids. The V gene's germline CDR1 is LGHNA and CDR2 YSLEER.

This chain connects TRBV2 to TRBJ2-1; 8 bases line up with TRBD2. V lost 7 bases to trimming and J lost 2 bases; unmatched junction nucleotides: 4. Germline CDR1 is SNHLY and CDR2 is FYNNEI. The CDR3 totals 14 residues. Written as DNA, the CDR3 is TGTGCCAGCACCTCAGCGGGGGCCTACAATGAGCAGTTCTTC. This translates into CASTSAGAYNEQFF.